A single sample is the source of the 22 T cell receptor beta chains below, sequenced in a study of shared clonotypes between healthy human individuals. Using immunoSEQ multiplex PCR, the repertoire was profiled, and TCRdb retains in-frame clones only, with some absent. The sample holds about 590,000 clones, about 95% seen once. Naive CD8 cells lacked CD45RO and underwent positive selection for CCR7, leaving out terminally differentiated effector memory CD45RA+ cells. The sequenced material came from naive CD8+ T cells sorted from blood. The receptors shown here come from a woman under 40 in good health.

The V and J genes are TRBV29-1 and TRBJ2-7; D is perhaps TRBD1 or TRBD2 (5 bases each). Germline V gene lookup returns CDR1 SQVTM and CDR2 ANQGSEA. The ends were cut back, 7 bases at V and 1 base at J, with 14 bases in the middle. The CDR3 contains 13 residues. The CDR3 DNA reads TGCAGCGGCTTCGGGACGGATTCCTACGAGCAGTACTTC. As protein: CSGFGTDSYEQYF.

On this clone itself: Other DNA sequences in the same sample also yield this CDR3. The rearrangement joins TRBV27 to TRBJ2-7, with D perhaps matching TRBD2 (6 bases). Germline-derived CDR1 and CDR2 are MNHEY and SMNVEV (reference sequence). This CDR3 contains 12 residues. Trimming removed 4 bases from V and 3 bases from J, with 7 bases in between. CDR3 coding DNA: TGTGCCAGCAGTTCCGGGGGCTACGAGCAGTACTTC. It translates to CASSSGGYEQYF.

The rearrangement links TRBV28 to TRBJ1-5; 7 nucleotides align to TRBD1. CDR3 length equals 15 residues. Per germline, CDR1 MDHEN and CDR2 SYDVKM. V was pared by 7 bases and J by 0 bases, with 6 bases of the junction left unmatched. The CDR3 coding sequence is TGTGCCAGCACCATGGGACAGAATAGCAATCAGCCCCAGCATTTT. This gives the protein CASTMGQNSNQPQHF.

The V gene is TRBV27, the J gene TRBJ1-5, with a tentative D call TRBD1 (6 bases). CDR1 and CDR2 (germline): MNHEY, SMNVEV (reference sequence). Trimming took off 3 bases at V and 6 bases at J, with 12 bases between the two ends. The CDR3 length is 14 residues. CDR3 amino acids: CASSFRQAGQPQHF. The CDR3 DNA reads as TGTGCCAGCAGTTTCCGACAGGCGGGTCAGCCCCAGCATTTT.

CDR3 sequence: CASSIGDLTYEQYF. For the CDR3, the DNA is TGTGCCAGCAGTATCGGGGACTTGACCTACGAGCAGTACTTC. V is TRBV7-2 and J is TRBJ2-7, with D perhaps matching TRBD2 (6 bases). CDR3 length: 14 amino acids. Between the trimmed V and J ends, which lost 6 bases and 2 bases, there was a span of 14 bases. Per the germline V gene, CDR1 is SGHTA and CDR2 is FQGNSA.

This chain links TRBV6-5 with TRBJ1-5, with TRBD1 as a possible D gene (5 bases). This CDR3 has 15 amino acids. V lost 6 bases and J 3 bases, leaving 15 bases between the germline ends. Per the germline V gene, CDR1 is MNHEY and CDR2 is SVGAGI. Written as DNA, the CDR3 is TGTGCCAGCAGAGCCGGGACGGGGGTCAATCAGCCCCAGCATTTT. Its translation: CASRAGTGVNQPQHF.

CDR3: CASSPLPGLAMYEQYF. CDR3 in DNA: TGTGCCAGCAGTCCCCTACCGGGACTAGCGATGTACGAGCAGTACTTC. The chain links TRBV28 to TRBJ2-7; the match to TRBD2 covers 10 bases. V shed 5 bases, J shed 4 bases, and the junction held 11 bases outside the gene matches. The CDR3 runs 16 residues. Per the germline V gene, CDR1 is MDHEN and CDR2 is SYDVKM.

The rearrangement uses TRBV14 and TRBJ2-7; TRBD1 matches at 9 bases. V lost 0 bases and J lost 3; bases outside the gene matches: 6. The CDR3 loop spans 16 amino acids. Looked up from germline, CDR1 is SGHDN and CDR2 is FVKESK. DNA of the CDR3: TGTGCCAGCAGCCAAGAAGGGACAGGGTTTATCTACGAGCAGTACTTC. Protein product: CASSQEGTGFIYEQYF.

This clone was found once. The chain recombines TRBV28 with TRBJ1-1; maybe TRBD1 (6 bases). The CDR3 is 13 amino acids. Trimming took 5 bases from V and 0 from J, leaving 7 bases between them. CDR1 is MDHEN, CDR2 SYDVKM, per germline. CDR3 coding DNA: TGTGCCAGCAGTACAGGGCTGAACACTGAAGCTTTCTTT. Translation gives CASSTGLNTEAFF.

In DNA form, the CDR3 reads TGCAGCGTTGAAAGCCCTCCTGGGGACGCAGATACGCAGTATTTT. Protein sequence: CSVESPPGDADTQYF. This rearrangement joins TRBV29-1 to TRBJ2-3, with D perhaps given as TRBD1 or TRBD2 (5 bases each). Deletions cut 2 bases from V and 4 bases from J, with 16 bases between. The CDR3 consists of 15 residues. Germline V gives CDR1 SQVTM, CDR2 ANQGSEA.

The genes are TRBV7-8 and TRBJ2-5, with D unresolved. Trimming left V 6 bases short and J 0 bases short, with 8 bases between. Germline-derived CDR1 and CDR2 are SGHVS and FQNEAQ. This CDR3 contains 13 residues. The CDR3 sequence is CASREPYQETQYF. In DNA form, the CDR3 reads TGTGCCAGCAGAGAACCGTACCAAGAGACCCAGTACTTC.

The CDR3 DNA reads TGTGCCAGCAGTTGGGACAGGGGGAATTCACCCCTCCACTTT. Translated, it gives CASSWDRGNSPLHF. V and J are TRBV27 and TRBJ1-6, with 11 bases lining up with TRBD1. The germline gives CDR1 MNHEY, CDR2 SMNVEV (reference sequence). Trimming cost V 4 bases and J 7 bases; bases outside gene matches: 0. The length of the CDR3 is 14 residues.

The rearrangement joins TRBV7-6 to TRBJ2-3; D is possibly TRBD2 (6 bases). CDR1 is SGHVS and CDR2 is FNYEAQ in the germline V gene. The V end lost 1 base, the J end lost 13 bases, and 12 bases lay between the germline ends. The CDR3 is 12 amino acids. The CDR3 coding sequence is TGTGCCAGCAGCTTAGTTGCGGGAAAGGAGTATTTT. Its translation is CASSLVAGKEYF.

The chain uses TRBV19 and TRBJ2-3; 8 positions agree with TRBD1. Losses at the gene ends were 8 bases for V and 3 bases for J; bases not matched to a gene: 10. Germline assignment: CDR1 LNHDA and CDR2 SQIVND (reference sequence). CDR3 length: 15 amino acids. CDR3 nucleotides: TGTGCCAGTGGCCATCAGGGGGCGGTGACAGATACGCAGTATTTT. Translated: CASGHQGAVTDTQYF.

This rearrangement joins TRBV13 to TRBJ2-1; 11 nucleotides agree with TRBD2. The CDR3 covers 13 residues. Trimming cost V 5 bases and J 8 bases; bases outside gene matches: 2. Germline V gene sequence: CDR1 PRHDT, CDR2 FYEKMQ (reference sequence). CDR3 amino acids: CASSVGLADEQFF. CDR3 DNA: TGTGCCAGCAGCGTGGGACTAGCGGATGAGCAGTTCTTC.

This chain links TRBV2 with TRBJ2-7, with D uncertain. The CDR3 is 16 residues long. V was pared by 10 bases and J by 4 bases, with 26 bases between. Germline V gene sequence: CDR1 SNHLY, CDR2 FYNNEI. CDR3 in amino acids: CAIVPGPPTGWYEQYF. DNA for the CDR3: TGTGCCATAGTACCGGGCCCCCCGACGGGCTGGTACGAGCAGTACTTC.

The V call is TRBV18, the J call TRBJ2-7; D is uncertain. Germline-derived CDR1 and CDR2 are KGHSH and LQKENI. This CDR3 is 13 amino acids long. Trimming stripped 0 bases from V and 4 bases from J, with 7 bases between. The CDR3 region has the DNA TGTGCCAGCTCACCACCAGACAAGTACGAGCAGTACTTC. The encoded protein is CASSPPDKYEQYF.

The chain carries TRBV19 and TRBJ2-3; D is possibly TRBD1 (5 bases). Germline loops: CDR1 LNHDA, CDR2 SQIVND (reference sequence). The V gene lost 2 bases and the J gene lost 1 base, with 10 bases spanning the gap. CDR3 size: 15 residues. CDR3 region: CASSIIGAGTDTQYF. CDR3 nucleotide sequence: TGTGCCAGTAGTATAATAGGGGCGGGCACAGATACGCAGTATTTT.

V is TRBV19 and J is TRBJ2-7, with TRBD1 identical over 9 bases. There are 15 residues in the CDR3. The V gene end was trimmed by 7 bases and the J gene end by 1 base; junction bases not matched to a gene: 8. CDR1 and CDR2 (germline): LNHDA, SQIVND (reference sequence). CDR3 nucleotide sequence: TGTGCCAGTACCCCGTCGGACAGGGGTTCCTACGAGCAGTACTTC. Its translation is CASTPSDRGSYEQYF.

This chain uses TRBV27 with TRBJ2-1, with D perhaps matching TRBD1 or TRBD2 (5 bases each). The V gene's germline CDR1 is MNHEY and CDR2 SMNVEV (reference sequence). CDR3 size: 16 residues. Trimming took 6 bases from V and 7 from J, leaving 22 bases between them. CDR3 residues: CASRMTPGPEGNEQFF. The CDR3 nucleotides are TGTGCCAGCAGGATGACTCCGGGACCCGAGGGTAATGAGCAGTTCTTC.

The V and J genes are TRBV2 and TRBJ2-3; TRBD2 is a possible D gene (6 bases). Germline V gene lookup returns CDR1 SNHLY and CDR2 FYNNEI. The ends were cut back, 4 bases at V and 3 bases at J, with 8 bases in the middle. This CDR3 is built from 13 residues. The CDR3 sequence is CASSVGGTDTQYF. The CDR3 DNA is TGTGCCAGCAGTGTGGGGGGAACAGATACGCAGTATTTT.

The chain recombines TRBV30 with TRBJ1-4; TRBD1 matches at 10 bases. In germline, CDR1 is GTSNPN, CDR2 SVGIG (reference sequence). V lost 2 bases to trimming and J lost 8 bases; unmatched junction nucleotides: 14. CDR3 length: 17 residues. In DNA, the CDR3 is TGTGCCTGGAGTTTGACGGGGGACAGGGGATCGGGAGAAAAACTGTTTTTT. Translation gives CAWSLTGDRGSGEKLFF. The full variable domain, its missing parts supplied by reference TRBV30 and TRBJ1-4, is SQTIHQWPATLVQPVGSPLSLECTVEGTSNPNLYWYRQAAGRGLQLLFYSVGIGQISSEVPQNLSASRPQDRQFILSSKKLLLSDSGFYLCAWSLTGDRGSGEKLFFGSGTQLSVL.